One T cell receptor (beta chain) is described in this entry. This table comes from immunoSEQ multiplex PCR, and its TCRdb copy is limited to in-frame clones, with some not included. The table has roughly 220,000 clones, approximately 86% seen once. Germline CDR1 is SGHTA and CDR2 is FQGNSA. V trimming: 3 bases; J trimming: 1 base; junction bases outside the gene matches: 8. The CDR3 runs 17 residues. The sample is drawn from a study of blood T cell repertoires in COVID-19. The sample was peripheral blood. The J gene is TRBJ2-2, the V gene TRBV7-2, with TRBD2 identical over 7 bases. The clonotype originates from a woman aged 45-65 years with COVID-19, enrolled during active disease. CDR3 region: CASSFSGGGMNTGELFF. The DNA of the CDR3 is TGTGCCAGCAGCTTCTCCGGGGGAGGGATGAACACCGGGGAGCTGTTTTTT.